One and the same sample provided the 10 T cell receptor beta chains below, sequenced in a study of blood T cell repertoires in COVID-19. TCRdb's table, derived via immunoSEQ multiplex PCR, lists solely in-frame clones and lacks some. The sample comprises about 130,000 clones, about 72% of which are singletons, and about a tenth rests with the top ten. The sequenced material came from peripheral blood. Receptor source: a man between 60 and 70 years old who had recovered from COVID-19.

The chain employs TRBV2 and TRBJ2-5, with 9 nucleotides matching TRBD1. CDR1 is SNHLY, CDR2 FYNNEI, per germline. V lost 4 bases to trimming and J lost 12 bases; unmatched junction nucleotides: 3. This CDR3 has 11 amino acids. The CDR3 region is CASSARQGEYF. CDR3 DNA: TGTGCCAGCAGTGCCAGACAGGGGGAGTACTTC. Full variable domain (remainder filled in from reference TRBV2 and TRBJ2-5): EPEVTQTPSHQVTQMGQEVILRCVPISNHLYFYWYRQILGQKVEFLVSFYNNEISEKSEIFDDQFSVERPDGSNFTLKIRSTKLEDSAMYFCASSARQGEYFGPGTRLLVL.

This sequence joins TRBV7-2 and TRBJ1-2; possibly TRBD1 for D (5 bases). The CDR3 has 13 residues. Germline V CDR1 and CDR2: SGHTA, FQGNSA. V lost 5 bases and J 8 bases, leaving 15 bases between the germline ends. CDR3 coding DNA: TGTGCCAGCAGCCCTCGGGGGGGAAGGGGCTACACCTTC. It yields the protein CASSPRGGRGYTF.

This chain uses TRBV4-3 with TRBJ2-7, with 7 bases fitting TRBD2. V lost 0 bases, J lost 5 bases, and 13 bases stayed unmatched. The CDR3 runs to 17 residues. Germline values: CDR1 LGHNA, CDR2 YSLEER. The CDR3: CASSQDWAGLGGDEQYF. As DNA, the CDR3 is TGCGCCAGCAGCCAAGATTGGGCCGGATTGGGAGGGGACGAGCAGTACTTC.

This clone was recorded a few times. The rearrangement joins TRBV30 to TRBJ1-5, with D perhaps TRBD1 (5 bases). Germline-derived CDR1 and CDR2 are GTSNPN and SVGIG (reference sequence). The CDR3 contains 13 residues. Deletions cut 1 base from V and 6 bases from J, with 10 bases between. As DNA, the CDR3 is TGTGCCTGGAGTGGCGGGGCCGCTCAGCCCCAGCATTTT. Protein: CAWSGGAAQPQHF. Filled out from reference TRBV30 and TRBJ1-5, the complete variable domain reads SQTIHQWPATLVQPVGSPLSLECTVEGTSNPNLYWYRQAAGRGLQLLFYSVGIGQISSEVPQNLSASRPQDRQFILSSKKLLLSDSGFYLCAWSGGAAQPQHFGDGTRLSIL.

The genes are TRBV3-1 (or the pseudogene TRBV3-2) and TRBJ2-2, with D hard to call. Germline CDR1 and CDR2: LGHDT and YNNKEL (reference sequence). The CDR3 totals 13 residues. Trimming removed 1 base from V and 5 bases from J, with 5 bases in between. The CDR3 protein is CASSQGPTGELFF. CDR3 DNA sequence: TGTGCCAGCAGCCAAGGTCCGACCGGGGAGCTGTTTTTT.

The rearrangement links TRBV7-2 to TRBJ1-4; 7 nucleotides align to TRBD1. Germline V CDR1 and CDR2: SGHTA, FQGNSA. Losses at the gene ends were 5 bases for V and 4 bases for J; bases not matched to a gene: 7. The CDR3 has 15 residues. The CDR3 DNA is TGTGCCAGCAGCCCCAGAGGGGGCAATAATGAAAAACTGTTTTTT. Translating gives CASSPRGGNNEKLFF.

This clone was detected a few times. V and J are TRBV4-3 and TRBJ2-2, with 11 positions matching TRBD2. Germline CDR1 reads LGHNA; CDR2 reads YSLEER. The CDR3 extends over 18 amino acids. The ends lost 1 base at V and 0 bases at J; junction bases unmatched: 4. This CDR3 reads CASSQGTSGYPNTGELFF. In nucleotides, the CDR3 is TGCGCCAGCAGCCAAGGGACTAGCGGGTATCCGAACACCGGGGAGCTGTTTTTT.

The V call is TRBV5-1, the J call TRBJ2-3; possibly TRBD2 for D (6 bases). This CDR3 region has 16 residues. Germline values: CDR1 SGHRS, CDR2 YFSETQ. The germline V and J ends were trimmed by 4 bases and 0 bases, with 15 bases remaining between them. This CDR3 is CASSPRRASSTDTQYF. CDR3 coding DNA: TGCGCCAGCAGCCCCCGGAGGGCCTCAAGCACAGATACGCAGTATTTT.

This clone has just a few counts. The V call is TRBV4-1, the J call TRBJ1-2; 8 positions agree with TRBD1. Trimming cost V 0 bases and J 8 bases; bases outside gene matches: 2. The CDR3 runs to 13 residues. The germline CDR1 and CDR2 sequences are MGHRA and YSYEKL. Here the CDR3 DNA reads TGCGCCAGCAGCCAAGATGGGGACAGGGGCTACACCTTC. Protein sequence: CASSQDGDRGYTF.

In this sample, this clone turned up a few times. This chain uses TRBV7-9 with TRBJ2-3, with D perhaps matching TRBD1 (5 bases). The germline V gene encodes CDR1 SEHNR and CDR2 FQNEAQ (reference sequence). This CDR3 is 16 amino acids long. The V end lost 3 bases, the J end lost 4 bases, and 17 bases lay between the germline ends. DNA for the CDR3: TGTGCCAGCAGCTTCTCAGGGCTCCTAATGGCAGATACGCAGTATTTT. Translation gives CASSFSGLLMADTQYF.